A single sample gave rise to the 11 T cell receptor beta chains below, sequenced in a study of beta chain features in type 1 diabetes (dated by TCRdb to 2016 to 2019). The investigation overall reported the following: In all four CD4+ subsets, TCRB CDR3 length was moderately but significantly shorter in type 1 diabetes patients.

The library was made by the immunoSEQ multiplex PCR assay. The High Capacity cDNA Reverse Transcription Kit was used to reverse transcribe all of the isolated RNA, meaning that expressed TCRB transcripts were what got sequenced. The source is immuneACCESS, and TCRdb retained only in-frame sequences with V and J called. Part of the clones is not carried over; for the studies checked, unresolved V genes explain less than half of this, and the remainder is unexplained. The sample profile shows about 700,000 clones; under 15% of them were found once. The ten largest clones capture 0.022% of the sample. Their antigens are not known. The sample was naive CD4+ T cells from blood. The cell subset or site label for this specimen denotes: true naive CD4+ T cells. The source is a man younger than 35 with type 1 diabetes.

The rearrangement links TRBV14 to TRBJ1-6; 7 bases are shared with TRBD1. Trimming at V came to 2 bases and at J to 14 bases, leaving 15 bases not matched to a gene. CDR3 size: 16 residues. Germline V gives CDR1 SGHDN, CDR2 FVKESK. CDR3 sequence: CASSQPGTAAFTALHF. CDR3 nucleotide sequence: TGTGCCAGCAGCCAACCTGGGACAGCCGCATTCACGGCCCTCCACTTT.

The chain combines TRBV14 with TRBJ2-7; D gene ambiguous. V lost 8 bases, J lost 3 bases, and 5 bases lay in between. This CDR3 has 10 amino acids. The germline V gene has CDR1 SGHDN and CDR2 FVKESK. The CDR3 is CASGNYEQYF. The CDR3 nucleotides read TGTGCCAGCGGTAACTACGAGCAGTACTTC. The whole variable domain, filled in from reference TRBV14 and TRBJ2-7, reads EAGVTQFPSHSVIEKGQTVTLRCDPISGHDNLYWYRRVMGKEIKFLLHFVKESKQDESGMPNNRFLAERTGGTYSTLKVQPAELEDSGVYFCASGNYEQYFGPGTRLTVT.

This chain connects TRBV6-5 to TRBJ1-1; 7 bases align to TRBD1. This CDR3 has 16 amino acids. Germline CDR1 is MNHEY and CDR2 is SVGAGI. V was clipped by 0 bases and J by 1 base; unmatched bases: 5. CDR3 nucleotides: TGTGCCAGCAGTTACTCCGAGGGGGCTTCGAACACTGAAGCTTTCTTT. Protein: CASSYSEGASNTEAFF.

J is TRBJ1-2 and V is TRBV5-1; no firm D call. V lost 0 bases and J 0 bases, leaving 12 bases between the germline ends. This CDR3 has 16 residues. The germline V gene encodes CDR1 SGHRS and CDR2 YFSETQ. As DNA, the CDR3 is TGCGCCAGCAGCTTGGGCCCCTCCACATCTAACTATGGCTACACCTTC. It specifies CASSLGPSTSNYGYTF.

V usage is TRBV7-6 and J usage is TRBJ1-4; weak D call: TRBD1 (6 bases). Looked up from germline, CDR1 is SGHVS and CDR2 is FNYEAQ. This CDR3 region has 15 residues. Between the trimmed V and J ends, which lost 5 bases and 7 bases, there was a span of 17 bases. CDR3 nucleotide sequence: TGTGCCAGCAGCCCCACGACAGGTTCGGCTGAAAAACTGTTTTTT. Amino acid sequence: CASSPTTGSAEKLFF.

This clone was counted between two and nine times. The chain has TRBV6-1 and TRBJ1-6; TRBD1 matches at 10 bases. Germline lookup yields CDR1 MNHNS and CDR2 SASEGT. The V segment lost 5 bases and the J segment 6 bases; nucleotides outside the gene matches: 1. The CDR3 spans 14 residues. The CDR3 DNA is TGTGCCAGCAGTCGGACAGGGGGTAATTCACCCCTCCACTTT. Encoded protein: CASSRTGGNSPLHF.

The chain links TRBV6-5 to TRBJ2-3, with a possible D match to TRBD1 (6 bases). Trimming removed 0 bases at V and 15 bases at J, with 16 bases between. CDR1 is MNHEY, CDR2 SVGAGI, per germline. The length of the CDR3 is 13 residues. CDR3 nucleotides: TGTGCCAGCAGTTACTCGTCCAGGGGCCACCAATATTTT. Protein sequence: CASSYSSRGHQYF.

V and J are TRBV7-9 and TRBJ2-2; D assignment may be TRBD1 or TRBD2 (5 bases each). Germline V gene lookup returns CDR1 SEHNR and CDR2 FQNEAQ (reference sequence). Trimming cost V 4 bases and J 0 bases, with 12 bases left between them. The CDR3 spans 16 residues. CDR3 protein: CASSSRGSANTGELFF. Written as DNA, the CDR3 is TGTGCCAGCAGCTCACGGGGCAGCGCGAACACCGGGGAGCTGTTTTTT.

The gene calls are TRBV7-3 and TRBJ2-3, with unresolved D. Looked up from germline, CDR1 is SGHTA and CDR2 is FQGTGA. The CDR3 runs to 12 residues. V was pared by 5 bases and J by 6 bases, with 9 bases between. The DNA for the CDR3 is TGTGCCAGCAGCCTGGGAAGGGATACGCAGTATTTT. The encoded protein is CASSLGRDTQYF.

The V gene is TRBV15, the J gene TRBJ2-5; TRBD1 is a possible D gene (6 bases). The V and J ends lost 1 base and 5 bases respectively, with 8 bases between them. Germline values: CDR1 LNHNV, CDR2 YYDKDF (reference sequence). This CDR3 contains 13 residues. The CDR3 nucleotides are TGTGCCACCAGCAGAGGAGGGGGTGAGACCCAGTACTTC. Protein sequence: CATSRGGGETQYF.

This clone turned up a few times. J is TRBJ2-3 and V is TRBV9; D unclear. V lost 7 bases, J lost 4 bases, and 1 base lay in between. Germline assignment: CDR1 SGDLS and CDR2 YYNGEE. The CDR3 is made up of 9 amino acids. The CDR3 DNA is TGTGCCAGCTCAGATACGCAGTATTTT. Translating it yields CASSDTQYF. Looking up the rest from reference TRBV9 and TRBJ2-3 gives the full variable domain: DSGVTQTPKHLITATGQRVTLRCSPRSGDLSVYWYQQSLDQGLQFLIQYYNGEERAKGNILERFSAQQFPDLHSELNLSSLELGDSALYFCASSDTQYFGPGTRLTVL.